The 17 T cell receptor beta chains given below trace back to one sample, sequenced in a study of blood T cells in healthy people across ages. For the second PCR, which ran for about 7 to 12 cycles, a sample-barcoded 5' primer and a J-beta primer mix were used. From the 5' RACE reads, TCRdb called clonotypes with MiXCR, one entry per CDR3 protein. This sample has 890,000 or so distinct CDR3 sequences; approximately 59% occur once, and the top ten carry about 27%. The sample comprised blood. The receptors originated from a man younger than 40 in good health.

V is TRBV18 and J is TRBJ1-6, with 9 bases matching TRBD1. This CDR3 is built from 15 residues. Germline CDR1 reads KGHSH; CDR2 reads LQKENI. The ends lost 2 bases at V and 8 bases at J; junction bases unmatched: 4. The CDR3 loop reads CASSPGTGKDSPLHF. As DNA, the CDR3 is TGTGCCAGCTCACCAGGGACAGGGAAAGATTCACCCCTCCACTTT. Full variable domain (rest looked up from reference TRBV18 and TRBJ1-6): NAGVMQNPRHLVRRRGQEARLRCSPMKGHSHVYWYRQLPEEGLKFMVYLQKENIIDESGMPKERFSAEFPKEGPSILRIQQVVRGDSAAYFCASSPGTGKDSPLHFGNGTRLTVT.

With respect to this clonotype: Sequence at one end of the junction differs from germline and may be a read error. This chain links TRBV4-2 with TRBJ2-1; D unclear. In germline, CDR1 is LGHNA, CDR2 YNFKEQ. The CDR3 contains 15 residues. The DNA of the CDR3 is TGTGTCAGCAGCCAAGTCCGGCTTGGCTACAATGAGCAGTTCTTC. Translating it yields CVSSQVRLGYNEQFF.

This chain connects TRBV7-2 to TRBJ2-3; D may correspond to TRBD1 or TRBD2 (5 bases each). CDR3 length: 15 amino acids. The V end lost 4 bases, the J end lost 6 bases, and 17 bases lay between the germline ends. CDR1 is SGHTA and CDR2 is FQGNSA in the germline V gene. Written as DNA, the CDR3 is TGTGCCAGCAGCTCCCTTCTGACGGGGCTGGATACGCAGTATTTT. This codes for CASSSLLTGLDTQYF.

The chain couples TRBV12-3 or TRBV12-4 to TRBJ1-1; TRBD1 is a possible D gene (5 bases). V was pared by 1 base and J by 0 bases, with 12 bases between. The CDR3 runs 16 residues. CDR3 in DNA: TGTGCCAGCAGTTTAGTGGGGGGGTGGGTGAACACTGAAGCTTTCTTT. Residues: CASSLVGGWVNTEAFF.

This clonotype was picked up a small number of times. V and J are TRBV6-2 or TRBV6-3 and TRBJ1-5; D gene unclear. Germline V gives CDR1 MNHEY, CDR2 SVGEGT. Trimming shortened V by 6 bases and J by 9 bases, and 12 bases separated the two germline ends. This CDR3 has 12 residues. The CDR3 reads CASSQSEGPQHF. The CDR3 nucleotides read TGTGCCAGCAGCCAGTCCGAGGGGCCCCAGCATTTT.

This clonotype showed up just a few times. The rearrangement joins TRBV15 to TRBJ2-3; TRBD1 is a possible D gene (5 bases). Trimming left V 0 bases short and J 6 bases short, with 13 bases between. CDR3 length: 15 residues. Germline lookup yields CDR1 LNHNV and CDR2 YYDKDF (reference sequence). The CDR3 bases are TGTGCCACCAGCAGAGATCCGGCAGGGTTGGATACGCAGTATTTT. Translating it yields CATSRDPAGLDTQYF.

This clonotype was detected a few times. V and J are TRBV20-1 and TRBJ2-7, with 13 bases identical to TRBD2. The length of the CDR3 is 15 residues. V gave up 1 base and J gave up 4 bases; unmatched junction bases: 4. Germline lookup yields CDR1 DFQATT and CDR2 SNEGSKA (reference sequence). CDR3 DNA sequence: TGCAGTGCTAGAGGAACTAGCGGGGGGGAGTACGAGCAGTACTTC. Amino acids: CSARGTSGGEYEQYF.

The rearrangement links TRBV12-5 to TRBJ2-1; D is unresolved. V lost 3 bases to trimming and J lost 8 bases, with 5 bases between them. Germline values: CDR1 LGHNT, CDR2 FRNRAP. The CDR3 runs 11 residues. This CDR3 is CASGFGDEQFF. The CDR3 DNA sequence: TGTGCTAGTGGTTTTGGGGATGAGCAGTTCTTC. Supplemented by reference TRBV12-5 and TRBJ2-1, the full variable domain reads DARVTQTPRHKVTEMGQEVTMRCQPILGHNTVFWYRQTMMQGLELLAYFRNRAPLDDSGMPKDRFSAEMPDATLATLKIQPSEPRDSAVYFCASGFGDEQFFGPGTRLTVL.

The chain has TRBV28 and TRBJ2-5; TRBD1 matches at 10 bases. V shed 6 bases, J shed 2 bases, and the junction held 6 bases outside the gene matches. CDR3 size: 15 residues. Germline CDR1 and CDR2: MDHEN and SYDVKM. DNA of the CDR3: TGTGCCAGCAGGAGGGGACAGGGGAATCAAGAGACCCAGTACTTC. It yields the protein CASRRGQGNQETQYF.

This sequence joins TRBV30 and TRBJ1-6; D gene uncertain. The CDR3 is 12 amino acids. The germline CDR1 and CDR2 sequences are GTSNPN and SVGIG (reference sequence). V was clipped by 8 bases and J by 6 bases, with 11 bases between them. The CDR3, as DNA: TGTGCCGCGTGGGCTTTTAATTCACCCCTCCACTTT. Its protein product is CAAWAFNSPLHF.

V is TRBV4-1 and J is TRBJ2-4; D not resolved. The V gene lost 3 bases and the J gene lost 1 base, with 10 bases spanning the gap. Germline CDR1 is MGHRA and CDR2 is YSYEKL. The CDR3 totals 15 residues. CDR3 sequence (DNA): TGCGCCAGCAGCCACTTGGCGCTGGCCAAAAACATTCAGTACTTC. Encoded protein: CASSHLALAKNIQYF.

The chain uses TRBV9 and TRBJ2-1; 7 nucleotides agree with TRBD1. V was pared by 3 bases and J by 6 bases, with 3 bases of the junction left unmatched. The length of the CDR3 is 13 residues. From germline, CDR1 is SGDLS and CDR2 YYNGEE. CDR3: CASSAGTANEQFF. For the CDR3, the DNA is TGTGCCAGCAGCGCAGGGACAGCCAATGAGCAGTTCTTC.

This clonotype appeared a few times. The chain links TRBV27 to TRBJ2-5; 8 bases agree with TRBD1. The CDR3 extends over 14 amino acids. Germline V CDR1 and CDR2: MNHEY, SMNVEV (reference sequence). The junction had 4 bases not matched to a gene; V was cut back by 3 bases and J by 4 bases. The CDR3 DNA sequence: TGTGCCAGCAGTTTCGCAGGGGGCAGAGAGACCCAGTACTTC. Amino acid sequence: CASSFAGGRETQYF.

The genes are TRBV6-2 or TRBV6-3 and TRBJ2-6; 7 bases align to TRBD2. V dropped 7 bases and J dropped 0; count of bases not matched to a gene: 6. Germline V gene lookup returns CDR1 MNHEY and CDR2 SVGEGT. The CDR3 runs to 16 residues. The CDR3 loop is CASTTSAYSGANVLTF. CDR3 DNA sequence: TGTGCCAGCACTACTAGCGCCTACTCTGGGGCCAACGTCCTGACTTTC.

This clonotype was seen once. The rearrangement joins TRBV28 to TRBJ1-4, with D perhaps TRBD1 (6 bases). Per germline, CDR1 MDHEN and CDR2 SYDVKM. Trimming took off 11 bases at V and 8 bases at J, with 18 bases between the two ends. The CDR3 length is 13 residues. The CDR3 protein is CAVNRGVTEKLFF. The DNA of the CDR3 is TGTGCCGTCAATAGGGGGGTTACGGAAAAACTGTTTTTT.

J is TRBJ2-7 and V is TRBV7-6; maybe TRBD1 (6 bases). This CDR3 has 14 amino acids. CDR1 and CDR2 from the germline V gene are SGHVS and FNYEAQ. Trimming took 1 base from V and 6 from J, leaving 13 bases between them. The CDR3 sequence: CASSLGGTGPEQYF. In DNA form, the CDR3 reads TGTGCCAGCAGCTTAGGGGGTACAGGGCCCGAGCAGTACTTC.

The rearrangement joins TRBV4-3 to TRBJ2-3; D perhaps matches TRBD1 (6 bases). V lost 0 bases and J lost 0, with 13 bases in between. This CDR3 region has 17 residues. Germline values: CDR1 LGHNA, CDR2 YSLEER. This CDR3 reads CASSQDDRSSSTDTQYF. CDR3 in DNA: TGCGCCAGCAGCCAAGATGACAGGAGCTCTAGCACAGATACGCAGTATTTT.